This T cell receptor beta chain was identified in a study of T cell responses to AZD1222 COVID-19 vaccine. Germline CDR1 and CDR2: LNHDA and SQIVND (reference sequence). The CDR3 contains 15 residues. Trimming cost V 0 bases and J 0 bases, with 6 bases left between them. Data came from immunoSEQ multiplex PCR; TCRdb stores just in-frame clones and leaves some out. Here the sample spans about 140,000 clones, under 95% being singletons. The sequenced sample was peripheral blood, obtained 28 days after the second AZD1222 dose. J is TRBJ1-5 and V is TRBV19, with D unresolved. The receptor was isolated from an adult who received the AZD1222 COVID-19 vaccine. As DNA, the CDR3 is TGTGCCAGTAGTATAGATCAGAATAGCAATCAGCCCCAGCATTTT. It translates to CASSIDQNSNQPQHF.